These 17 T cell receptor beta chains originate from one sample sequenced in a study of OX40 agonist ivuxolimab in advanced cancers. The assay was immunoSEQ multiplex PCR, and TCRdb's table has in-frame clones only and misses some. The table records 12,000 or so clones, 86% of them present only once. The sequencing here drew on CD4+ or CD8+ T cells sorted from blood, taken in a trial of the OX40 agonist ivuxolimab. The receptors were gathered from an adult with an advanced solid tumor such as melanoma, head and neck, liver or kidney cancer.

The CDR3 loop is CASSPGFNEKLFF. The CDR3 region has the DNA TGTGCCAGCAGCCCGGGCTTTAATGAAAAACTGTTTTTT. This chain joins TRBV7-2 and TRBJ1-4, with no clear D. Trimming removed 5 bases from V and 4 bases from J, with 8 bases in between. Germline assignment: CDR1 SGHTA and CDR2 FQGNSA. This CDR3 is built from 13 residues.

The chain is built from TRBV27 and TRBJ1-1; D unclear. V lost 6 bases to trimming and J lost 1 base, with 6 bases between them. Germline CDR1 reads MNHEY; CDR2 reads SMNVEV (reference sequence). This CDR3 contains 12 residues. For the CDR3, the DNA is TGTGCCAGCAGGCTCGGGAACACTGAAGCTTTCTTT. Translating gives CASRLGNTEAFF.

This clone showed up just a few times. The V call is TRBV27, the J call TRBJ1-6; D is perhaps TRBD1 (6 bases). Germline V gives CDR1 MNHEY, CDR2 SMNVEV (reference sequence). The CDR3 is 14 amino acids. Trimming removed 2 bases at V and 6 bases at J, with 8 bases between. The CDR3 here is CASSLGGGNSPLHF. CDR3 in DNA: TGTGCCAGCAGTTTAGGGGGCGGTAATTCACCCCTCCACTTT.

The gene calls are TRBV6-1 and TRBJ1-5; no clear D. Germline V gives CDR1 MNHNS, CDR2 SASEGT. This CDR3 region has 16 residues. Trimming pared 2 bases from V and 4 bases from J, leaving 15 bases between. CDR3 coding DNA: TGTGCCAGCAGTGAAAGAGGTATTCCGGCTAATCAGCCCCAGCATTTT. The encoded protein is CASSERGIPANQPQHF.

This clone came up a few times. Relative to the germline gene, one junction end is altered; a read error may explain this. The chain recombines TRBV9 with TRBJ1-3; no clear D. This CDR3 region has 12 residues. Germline V gene lookup returns CDR1 SGDLS and CDR2 YYNGEE. CDR3 sequence: CASSVEAGPLDF. The CDR3 coding sequence is TGTGCCAGCAGCGTAGAAGCAGGACCTTTGGACTTT.

This rearrangement joins TRBV28 to TRBJ2-3, with a possible D match to TRBD1 (5 bases). The germline CDR1 and CDR2 sequences are MDHEN and SYDVKM. The V gene lost 3 bases and the J gene lost 2 bases, with 9 bases spanning the gap. CDR3 length: 14 amino acids. CDR3 nucleotide sequence: TGTGCCAGCAGTTTCGCAGGGCCCACAGATACGCAGTATTTT. It codes for CASSFAGPTDTQYF.

The rearrangement uses TRBV4-3 and TRBJ2-5; D possibly corresponds to TRBD2 (5 bases). CDR1 is LGHNA and CDR2 is YSLEER in the germline V gene. This CDR3 contains 13 residues. The ends were cut back, 4 bases at V and 4 bases at J, with 10 bases in the middle. The CDR3 reads CASSPRGGETQYF. Here the CDR3 DNA reads TGCGCCAGCAGCCCCCGAGGAGGAGAGACCCAGTACTTC.

The gene calls are TRBV6-4 and TRBJ2-1; either TRBD1 or TRBD2 may supply D (8 bases each). Germline V gene sequence: CDR1 MRHNA, CDR2 SNTAGT. CDR3 size: 18 residues. Trimming shortened V by 6 bases and J by 3 bases, and 24 bases separated the two germline ends. CDR3 sequence reads: CASSPTGGGAGGYNEQFF. The DNA of the CDR3 is TGTGCCAGCAGCCCAACAGGGGGGGGCGCGGGAGGCTACAATGAGCAGTTCTTC.

The J gene is TRBJ2-7, the V gene TRBV10-1; TRBD2 aligns across 11 bases. The CDR3 runs to 14 residues. The junction had 7 bases not matched to a gene; V was cut back by 0 bases and J by 12 bases. In germline, CDR1 is WNHNN, CDR2 SYGVQD (reference sequence). The CDR3 loop is CASSESGLAGGRYF. The CDR3 DNA reads as TGCGCCAGCAGTGAGTCGGGGCTAGCGGGAGGCCGGTACTTC.

This rearrangement joins TRBV9 to TRBJ2-3, with TRBD1 matching 8 bases. The CDR3 loop spans 15 amino acids. Germline V lookup: CDR1 SGDLS, CDR2 YYNGEE. With V trimmed by 2 bases and J by 0 bases, 2 bases remained unmatched. The CDR3 protein is CASSVQGASTDTQYF. DNA for the CDR3: TGTGCCAGCAGCGTGCAGGGGGCGAGCACAGATACGCAGTATTTT.

This clone showed up just once. The chain combines TRBV10-2 with TRBJ1-2; maybe TRBD1 (5 bases). V was clipped by 2 bases and J by 10 bases, with 14 bases between them. This CDR3 has 13 residues. The V gene's germline CDR1 is WSHSY and CDR2 SAAADI. DNA of the CDR3: TGCGCCAGCAGTGAGCATCTGCAGGGTGTCTACACCTTC. Translated, it gives CASSEHLQGVYTF.

There are a few counts of this clone. A junction boundary mismatches the germline segment, possibly from a read error. The chain links TRBV6-1 to TRBJ2-1; 7 bases line up with TRBD2. This CDR3 comprises 14 residues. CDR1 and CDR2 from the germline V gene are MNHNS and SASEGT. Here the CDR3 reads CASGRDYSLNQQFF. In nucleotides, the CDR3 is TGTGCCAGCGGCCGGGACTACAGTCTCAATCAGCAGTTCTTC.

This sequence joins TRBV7-8 and TRBJ2-1; 8 bases fit TRBD1. Germline values: CDR1 SGHVS, CDR2 FQNEAQ. The CDR3 spans 11 residues. V lost 6 bases and J lost 9; bases outside the gene matches: 1. DNA for the CDR3: TGTGCCAGCAGACAGGGGGTTGAGCAGTTCTTC. This codes for CASRQGVEQFF.

The chain couples TRBV5-1 to TRBJ1-3, with 7 bases identical to TRBD1. After removal of 4 bases from V and 0 bases from J, the junction contained 10 bases not matched to a gene. The CDR3 contains 17 residues. The germline gives CDR1 SGHRS, CDR2 YFSETQ. The CDR3, as DNA: TGCGCCAGCAGCCCGACACCGGGACAGATCTCTGGAAACACCATATATTTT. Its translation is CASSPTPGQISGNTIYF.

The CDR3 nucleotides read TGTGCCAGCAGCCCTATAGCGGGGGTCTCCGAGCAGTACTTC. This encodes CASSPIAGVSEQYF. The chain couples TRBV2 to TRBJ2-7; 9 bases are shared with TRBD2. CDR3 size: 14 residues. V lost 6 bases, J lost 6 bases, and 9 bases stayed unmatched. Germline lookup yields CDR1 SNHLY and CDR2 FYNNEI. Using reference TRBV2 and TRBJ2-7 for the parts outside the CDR3, the full variable domain is EPEVTQTPSHQVTQMGQEVILRCVPISNHLYFYWYRQILGQKVEFLVSFYNNEISEKSEIFDDQFSVERPDGSNFTLKIRSTKLEDSAMYFCASSPIAGVSEQYFGPGTRLTVT.

The chain recombines TRBV28 with TRBJ1-4; D not resolved. This CDR3 contains 12 residues. CDR1 and CDR2 (germline): MDHEN, SYDVKM. Trimming removed 6 bases from V and 15 bases from J, with 17 bases in between. The DNA of the CDR3 is TGTGCCAGCAGCTTTGGAGGAGACGGGATGTTTTTT. This gives the protein CASSFGGDGMFF. Drawing the rest from reference TRBV28 and TRBJ1-4, the complete variable domain is DVKVTQSSRYLVKRTGEKVFLECVQDMDHENMFWYRQDPGLGLRLIYFSYDVKMKEKGDIPEGYSVSREKKERFSLILESASTNQTSMYLCASSFGGDGMFFGSGTQLSVL.

This rearrangement joins TRBV27 to TRBJ1-5; 9 bases line up with TRBD1. The CDR3 totals 16 residues. V lost 5 bases and J lost 1; bases outside the gene matches: 6. Germline V gene lookup returns CDR1 MNHEY and CDR2 SMNVEV (reference sequence). As DNA, the CDR3 is TGTGCCAGCAGTATGACAGGGGGGATGAGCAATCAGCCCCAGCATTTT. Its translation: CASSMTGGMSNQPQHF.